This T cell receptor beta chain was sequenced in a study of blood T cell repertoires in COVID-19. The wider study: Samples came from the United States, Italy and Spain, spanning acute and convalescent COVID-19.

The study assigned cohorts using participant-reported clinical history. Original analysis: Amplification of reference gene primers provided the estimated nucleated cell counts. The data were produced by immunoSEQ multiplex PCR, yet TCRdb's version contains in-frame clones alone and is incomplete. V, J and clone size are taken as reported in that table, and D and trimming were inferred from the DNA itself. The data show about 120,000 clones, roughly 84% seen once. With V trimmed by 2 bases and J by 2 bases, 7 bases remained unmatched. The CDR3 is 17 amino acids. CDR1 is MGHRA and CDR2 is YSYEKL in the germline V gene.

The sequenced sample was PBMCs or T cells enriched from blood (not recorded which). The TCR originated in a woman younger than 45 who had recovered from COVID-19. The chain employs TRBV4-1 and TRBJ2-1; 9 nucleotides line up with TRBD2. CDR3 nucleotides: TGCGCCAGCAGCCAACCCCTAGCGGGACCCGCCTACAATGAGCAGTTCTTC. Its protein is CASSQPLAGPAYNEQFF.